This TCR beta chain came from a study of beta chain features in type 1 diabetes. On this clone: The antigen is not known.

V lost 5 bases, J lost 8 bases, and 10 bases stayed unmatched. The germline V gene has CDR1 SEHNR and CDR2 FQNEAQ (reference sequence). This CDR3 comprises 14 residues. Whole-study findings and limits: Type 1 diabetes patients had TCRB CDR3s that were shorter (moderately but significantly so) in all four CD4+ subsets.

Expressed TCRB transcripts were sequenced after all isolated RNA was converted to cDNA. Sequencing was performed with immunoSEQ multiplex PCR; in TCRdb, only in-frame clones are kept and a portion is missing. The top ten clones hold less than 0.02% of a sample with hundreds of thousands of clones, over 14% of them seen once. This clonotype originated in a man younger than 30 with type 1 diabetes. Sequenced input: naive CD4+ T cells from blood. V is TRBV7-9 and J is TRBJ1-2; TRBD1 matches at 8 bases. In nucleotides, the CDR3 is TGTGCCAGCAGCCAGGACAGGGTGAAAGGGGGCTACACCTTC. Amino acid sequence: CASSQDRVKGGYTF.